This T cell receptor (beta chain) was found in a study of blood T cell repertoires in COVID-19. Overall study context: Both acute and convalescent COVID-19 samples were obtained from the United States, Italy and Spain. PBMCs, B-cell-depleted T cells, or T cells were the source of the cDNA or gDNA that made up the material.

This CDR3 comprises 15 residues. Germline V gene sequence: CDR1 LNHDA, CDR2 SQIVND (reference sequence). V lost 1 base to trimming and J lost 4 bases; unmatched junction nucleotides: 4. Original data processing: Amplification from reference gene primers served as the basis for estimated nucleated cell counts. Repertoires were generated with immunoSEQ multiplex PCR, while TCRdb's copy carries only in-frame clones and drops some. The DNA gave D and trimming, while V, J and clone size come from that table. The table shows about 64,000 clones, with roughly 76% occurring only once. Sequenced sample: peripheral blood. The chain combines TRBV19 with TRBJ1-5; 7 positions agree with TRBD1. The origin of this receptor is a human donor in a cohort sampled during active COVID-19. The DNA for the CDR3 is TGTGCCAGTAGTATAGTAACACAGGGGAATCAGCCCCAGCATTTT. Translation gives CASSIVTQGNQPQHF.